Following are 19 T cell receptor beta chains from one sample sequenced in a study of cytomegalovirus exposure and HLA in healthy donors. With 60 Vbeta and 13 Jbeta primers, the PCR was carried out. Method: immunoSEQ multiplex PCR; TCRdb's copy keeps in-frame clones and lacks some. Seen here are 200,000 or so clones, around 80% observed once, and the top ten hold approximately 2%. Sequencing was carried out using PBMCs. The source is a woman aged 18 to 35 in good health and CMV-seropositive.

V is TRBV9 and J is TRBJ2-6; D gene unclear. The CDR3 extends over 15 amino acids. V lost 5 bases and J lost 0, with 9 bases in between. From germline, CDR1 is SGDLS and CDR2 YYNGEE. CDR3 nucleotides: TGTGCCAGCAGTAGACAAGGCTCTGGGGCCAACGTCCTGACTTTC. Translated, it gives CASSRQGSGANVLTF.

CDR3 loop: CASSPAGGAGEQFF. Here the CDR3 DNA reads TGTGCCAGCTCACCGGCGGGGGGAGCTGGTGAGCAGTTCTTC. The chain uses TRBV18 and TRBJ2-1; 8 bases are a match to TRBD2. The ends lost 3 bases at V and 9 bases at J; junction bases unmatched: 7. The CDR3 covers 14 residues. Germline-derived CDR1 and CDR2 are KGHSH and LQKENI.

This clone was seen a single time. V is TRBV5-5 and J is TRBJ2-3; a possible D gene is TRBD1 (6 bases). CDR1 is SGHKS, CDR2 YYEKEE, per germline (reference sequence). V was shortened by 0 bases and J by 5 bases, with 10 bases between the two germline ends. CDR3 size: 14 residues. The CDR3 region is CASSLDRRGDTQYF. The DNA for the CDR3 is TGTGCCAGCAGCTTGGATCGCAGGGGAGATACGCAGTATTTT.

CDR3 in DNA: TGCAGCGTTGAAGATCTTCGGGACAGACACCTCTATGGCTACACCTTC. Translating it yields CSVEDLRDRHLYGYTF. This chain links TRBV29-1 with TRBJ1-2; 7 bases align to TRBD1. The CDR3 totals 16 residues. Germline V gene lookup returns CDR1 SQVTM and CDR2 ANQGSEA. V was pared by 0 bases and J by 4 bases, with 11 bases of the junction left unmatched.

This clone was seen only a few times. The rearrangement joins TRBV6-4 to TRBJ1-5, with 8 bases lining up with TRBD1. V lost 6 bases, J lost 3 bases, and 1 base stayed unmatched. Looked up from germline, CDR1 is MRHNA and CDR2 is SNTAGT. The CDR3 contains 13 residues. The CDR3 here is CASSQGANQPQHF. Here the CDR3 DNA reads TGTGCCAGCAGCCAGGGGGCCAATCAGCCCCAGCATTTT.

The V gene is TRBV7-2, the J gene TRBJ1-4; D not certain. With 1 base removed from V and 2 bases from J, the gap between germline ends came to 5 bases. The CDR3 runs to 14 residues. The germline V gene encodes CDR1 SGHTA and CDR2 FQGNSA. The CDR3 coding sequence is TGTGCCAGCAGCTTAGTCGGGACTAATGAAAAACTGTTTTTT. Encoded protein: CASSLVGTNEKLFF.

This clone occurred a few times. J is TRBJ2-3 and V is TRBV29-1, with D hard to call. V was cut by 3 bases and J by 0 bases, with 10 bases left in between. The CDR3 spans 14 residues. CDR1 and CDR2 (germline): SQVTM, ANQGSEA. DNA of the CDR3: TGCAGCGTTGATAGCCTTCTTAGCACAGATACGCAGTATTTT. Its translation: CSVDSLLSTDTQYF.

The chain carries TRBV30 and TRBJ1-2; 7 bases agree with TRBD1. The CDR3 is 11 residues long. From germline, CDR1 is GTSNPN and CDR2 SVGIG (reference sequence). Trimming took 3 bases from V and 8 from J; bases not matched to a gene: 3. The CDR3, as DNA: TGTGCCTGGAGCACAGGGGACGGCTACACCTTC. Translation: CAWSTGDGYTF. The variable domain in full, with the rest retrieved from reference TRBV30 and TRBJ1-2, is SQTIHQWPATLVQPVGSPLSLECTVEGTSNPNLYWYRQAAGRGLQLLFYSVGIGQISSEVPQNLSASRPQDRQFILSSKKLLLSDSGFYLCAWSTGDGYTFGSGTRLTVV.

The chain employs TRBV4-2 and TRBJ2-7; D is perhaps TRBD1 (6 bases). CDR1 is LGHNA, CDR2 YNFKEQ, per germline. V gave up 1 base and J gave up 2 bases, with 15 bases separating them. This CDR3 comprises 16 residues. The CDR3 sequence is CASSQGPRGTTYEQYF. DNA for the CDR3: TGTGCCAGCAGCCAAGGCCCTAGGGGGACCACCTACGAGCAGTACTTC.

The chain links TRBV7-2 to TRBJ2-3, with TRBD1 as a possible D gene (5 bases). The germline V gene encodes CDR1 SGHTA and CDR2 FQGNSA. CDR3 length: 14 amino acids. Trimming removed 3 bases at V and 0 bases at J, with 7 bases between. DNA of the CDR3: TGTGCCAGCAGCTTCGACAGTAGCACAGATACGCAGTATTTT. Its translation is CASSFDSSTDTQYF. Using reference TRBV7-2 and TRBJ2-3 for the parts outside the CDR3, the full variable domain is GAGVSQSPSNKVTEKGKDVELRCDPISGHTALYWYRQSLGQGLEFLIYFQGNSAPDKSGLPSDRFSAERTGGSVSTLTIQRTQQEDSAVYLCASSFDSSTDTQYFGPGTRLTVL.

The V gene is TRBV7-8, the J gene TRBJ2-1, with 8 bases that match TRBD1. This CDR3 has 16 amino acids. V lost 4 bases and J lost 5; bases outside the gene matches: 10. Looked up from germline, CDR1 is SGHVS and CDR2 is FQNEAQ. CDR3 residues: CASSYLWTGSNNEQFF. The CDR3 DNA reads TGTGCCAGCAGCTACCTCTGGACAGGGTCTAACAATGAGCAGTTCTTC.

The V call is TRBV7-3, the J call TRBJ1-6; 12 bases agree with TRBD1. V lost 1 base and J lost 10; bases outside the gene matches: 8. CDR1 and CDR2 from the germline V gene are SGHTA and FQGTGA. The CDR3 contains 17 residues. CDR3: CASSLKEPGQGASPLHF. The DNA for the CDR3 is TGTGCCAGCAGCTTAAAAGAACCGGGACAGGGGGCCTCACCCCTCCACTTT.

V usage is TRBV11-2 and J usage is TRBJ2-7, with 7 positions matching TRBD1. The germline V gene has CDR1 SGHAT and CDR2 FQNNGV. Trimming cost V 5 bases and J 4 bases; bases outside gene matches: 5. CDR3 length equals 13 residues. The CDR3 nucleotides read TGTGCCAGCAGCCGGGACAGCCTGTACGAGCAGTACTTC. Residues: CASSRDSLYEQYF.

V and J are TRBV28 and TRBJ2-1, with 9 nucleotides matching TRBD2. V dropped 8 bases and J dropped 6; count of bases not matched to a gene: 8. The CDR3 runs to 14 residues. Germline-derived CDR1 and CDR2 are MDHEN and SYDVKM. The chain's CDR3 is CASLRGGAVNEQFF. The CDR3 nucleotides read TGTGCCAGCCTACGCGGGGGGGCAGTCAATGAGCAGTTCTTC.

V usage is TRBV7-2 and J usage is TRBJ1-2; D might be TRBD1 (6 bases). The CDR3 runs 15 residues. The V gene lost 1 base and the J gene lost 4 bases, with 13 bases spanning the gap. Per the germline V gene, CDR1 is SGHTA and CDR2 is FQGNSA. The DNA of the CDR3 is TGTGCCAGCAGCTTAGATGGGGGCACCATCTATGGCTACACCTTC. It is translated as CASSLDGGTIYGYTF.

V usage is TRBV5-4 and J usage is TRBJ2-1; TRBD1 agrees at 12 bases. J was trimmed by 9 bases and V by 4 bases; bases with no gene match: 11. The CDR3 is 16 amino acids. Germline CDR1 SGHNT, CDR2 YYREEE (reference sequence). The CDR3 DNA reads TGTGCCAGCAGCCTAGATCCGGGACAGGGGGCGCGTGAGCAGTTCTTC. This translates into CASSLDPGQGAREQFF.

This clone came up a few times. CDR3 DNA: TGCGCCAGCAGCATCCTCGGGGGGGACTATGGCTACACCTTC. Encoded protein: CASSILGGDYGYTF. This chain connects TRBV5-1 to TRBJ1-2, with D maybe TRBD1 (5 bases). Trimming took off 4 bases at V and 3 bases at J, with 13 bases between the two ends. The CDR3 extends over 14 amino acids. The germline V gene encodes CDR1 SGHRS and CDR2 YFSETQ. The full variable domain, its missing parts supplied by reference TRBV5-1 and TRBJ1-2, is KAGVTQTPRYLIKTRGQQVTLSCSPISGHRSVSWYQQTPGQGLQFLFEYFSETQRNKGNFPGRFSGRQFSNSRSEMNVSTLELGDSALYLCASSILGGDYGYTFGSGTRLTVV.

The chain carries TRBV27 and TRBJ2-7; D is possibly TRBD2 (6 bases). Germline V lookup: CDR1 MNHEY, CDR2 SMNVEV (reference sequence). Trimming shortened V by 2 bases and J by 6 bases, and 11 bases separated the two germline ends. There are 13 residues in the CDR3. The CDR3 DNA sequence: TGTGCCAGCAGTTTAATGGAGGGCGGCGAGCAGTACGTC. Translated, it gives CASSLMEGGEQYV.

This chain uses TRBV7-2 with TRBJ1-2; tentative D call: TRBD1 (5 bases). Germline CDR1 is SGHTA and CDR2 is FQGNSA. Between the trimmed V and J ends, which lost 4 bases and 4 bases, there was a span of 10 bases. The CDR3 has 13 residues. CDR3 protein: CASSSDIGYGYTF. As DNA, the CDR3 is TGTGCCAGCAGCTCGGACATTGGCTATGGCTACACCTTC.